These T cell receptor beta chains were read from a single sample in a study of blood T cell repertoires in COVID-19. Measured with immunoSEQ multiplex PCR; TCRdb has only the in-frame clones, and not every one. The data hold about 88,000 clones, with 90% to 95% observed a single time. Specimen: peripheral blood. The receptors were gathered from a man in his 60s with acute or convalescent COVID-19. CDR3s include the opening cysteine and the closing phenylalanine or tryptophan. D genes are given only for firm matches. Size is stated for part of the rows, as once, few or many counts, or as a class when the clone is expanded.

D gene | J gene | V gene | clone size | CDR3 protein | CDR3 DNA
NA | TRBJ2-7 | TRBV4-2 | NA | CASSQAATSNHEQYF | TGTGCCAGCAGCCAAGCGGCGACTTCGAACCACGAGCAGTACTTC
TRBD2 | TRBJ2-3 | TRBV6-1 | NA | CASSERGLAGSTDTQYF | TGTGCCAGCAGTGAACGGGGACTAGCGGGGAGCACAGATACGCAGTATTTT
NA | TRBJ2-2 | TRBV11-3 | NA | CASSLDSGELFF | TGTGCCAGCAGCTTAGATAGCGGGGAGCTGTTTTTT
NA | TRBJ1-6 | TRBV3-1/TRBV3-2 | NA | CASSQVRISPLHF | TGTGCCAGCAGCCAAGTGAGGATTTCACCCCTCCACTTT
TRBD2 | TRBJ2-5 | TRBV9 | NA | CASSILAGGETQYF | TGTGCCAGCAGCATCCTAGCGGGAGGGGAGACCCAGTACTTC
NA | TRBJ2-7 | TRBV7-2 | NA | CASSLVSRVGEQYF | TGTGCCAGCAGCTTAGTTTCCAGGGTAGGCGAGCAGTACTTC
NA | TRBJ2-5 | TRBV6-5 | NA | CASSYEGRPRQETQYF | TGTGCCAGCAGTTACGAGGGCAGGCCTCGCCAAGAGACCCAGTACTTC
NA | TRBJ1-3 | TRBV19 | once | CASKRNGETGNTIYF | TGTGCCAGTAAGCGGAACGGAGAGACTGGAAACACCATATATTTT
TRBD1 | TRBJ1-6 | TRBV3-1/TRBV3-2 | NA | CASSQGQGAGSPLHF | TGTGCCAGCAGCCAAGGACAGGGGGCAGGATCACCCCTCCACTTT
NA | TRBJ2-3 | TRBV19 | NA | CASSIGSVRGDTQYF | TGTGCCAGTAGTATAGGGTCAGTCCGTGGAGATACGCAGTATTTT
NA | TRBJ1-2 | TRBV7-9 | NA | CASSNRDPRGGYTF | TGTGCCAGCAGCAACCGGGACCCCAGGGGTGGCTACACCTTC
NA | TRBJ2-3 | TRBV7-9 | NA | CASSLSLGGDTQYF | TGTGCCAGCAGCTTAAGCCTAGGGGGTGATACGCAGTATTTT
TRBD1 | TRBJ2-7 | TRBV5-4 | once | CASSLGGQGYYEQYF | TGTGCCAGCAGCTTAGGGGGACAGGGTTACTACGAGCAGTACTTC